This TCR beta chain is drawn from a study of human T cells and chemical hapten exposure (dated by TCRdb to 2020 to 2023). Notes on the research overall: For sensitization, 2% DPC in acetone was applied to a roughly 2 cm by roughly 2 cm area of upper inner arm skin. Throughout the approximately 26-week study period, patients were also given weekly therapeutic DPC doses on the scalp. Patch testing was performed on the upper back with Finn chambers containing 0.01% DPC, and the patch tests were scored after 6 days according to International Contact Dermatitis Research Group standards. Most of the patients in the cohort were female, and the cohort covered alopecia areata with under or over 50% scalp involvement, alopecia totalis and alopecia universalis. Libraries were pooled for sequencing, and per-sample TCR yields varied mainly because of small differences in library volumes within the pool. This study followed changes in the peripheral blood TCR repertoire in vivo during primary and secondary sensitization of alopecia patients to the hapten diphenylcyclopropenone (DPC). Patient blood was sampled pre-sensitization (week 0) and at 2, 6 and about 24 weeks after DPC sensitization. About 28 alopecia patients gave blood for TCR sequencing at one to four time points (pre-sensitization, 2, 6 and 24 weeks).

The method behind the library was RACE. The run used a NextSeq 500. During library preparation, unique molecular identifiers were attached to individual cDNA molecules so that TCRs could be counted quantitatively and reproducibly. Both TCR alpha and TCR beta chains were sequenced from each blood RNA sample. Turning to the authors' computational methods: Samples had a median of about 96,000 TCRs, with a range from roughly 23,224 to 700,000. V, J and CDR3 annotation of the TCR reads was carried out using the Decombinator software suite. Every sample was subsampled to the same number of TCRs (28,000) for the PS versus PT1 abundance plots. TCRs were defined as expanded if absent before sensitization and observed at least eight times at the 2-week time point. TCRdb trimmed the raw reads at Q25, called clones with MiXCR and kept productive beta chains. Each CDR3 protein appears once, grouped with its most common genes and DNA. TCRdb, not the original authors, processed these V and J calls. The sample table records about 82,000 distinct CDR3 sequences; approximately 11% of these occur just once. Of the sample, about 4% is held by the ten largest clones.

The paper's findings and limits, for the study overall: Patch test score was positively correlated with the number of PT1 expanded TCRs, with significance at thresholds 8, 16 and 32 but not at 4. DPC sensitization did not change how many TCRs were above 1 in 1000 frequency, and no evidence was found of alterations in global repertoire structure. Repeated subsampling changed both the strength of the expansion versus patch-test correlation and the threshold at which that correlation became significant. Compared with pre-sensitization or healthy control sets, expanded TCRs formed significantly more large CDR3 similarity clusters, which is consistent with antigen-driven responses. Because all patients had alopecia, a presumed autoimmune disease, the immune response of the patients might differ from that of healthy individuals.

In regard to this clonotype: Which antigen it targets is not known. Within one base of it there is no much larger clone, and no base qualities were kept.

Spanning cysteine to phenylalanine, the CDR3 consists of 17 amino acids. Of all the DNA, just the CDR3 is kept, 51 bases in frame from base 1. V lost 4 bases and J lost 0 bases; the stretch between them is 14 bases long. The germline V gene supplies CDR1 SGDLS and CDR2 YYNGEE. The sample's time point, from its label and the paper: patch test 3, about 24 weeks after DPC sensitization. The treatment or condition label on this specimen signifies: therapeutic diphenylcyclopropenone sensitization with weekly scalp DPC. Blood at each patch-test visit was drawn before the patch test was applied. To be eligible, patients had to be aged 18 to 70, diagnosed with alopecia and judged suitable for DPC therapy, while pregnant patients were excluded. Total RNA was isolated from unfractionated whole blood collected in Tempus Blood RNA tubes.

This receptor was identified in a woman aged 45 to 65 with alopecia areata. Some clones in this sample may be carry-over from other donors' samples. The specimen comprised whole blood, sampled in connection with sensitization to the hapten diphenylcyclopropenone (DPC). The chain joins TRBV9 to TRBJ2-6; a weak D assignment points to TRBD1 (6 bases agree). The CDR3 is CASSFWDTSSGANVLTF. The nucleotides read TGTGCCAGCAGCTTTTGGGACACTAGCTCTGGGGCCAACGTCCTGACTTTC.